The entry that follows covers one T cell receptor (beta chain) sequence. This CDR3 contains 13 residues. J was trimmed by 5 bases and V by 6 bases; bases with no gene match: 4. Germline assignment: CDR1 MNHEY and CDR2 SMNVEV (reference sequence). The repertoire was sequenced with immunoSEQ multiplex PCR; TCRdb's copy has only in-frame clones and lacks some. The table shows 450,000 to 500,000 clones, with 80% to 90% occurring only once. This specimen belongs to a study of blood T cell repertoires in COVID-19. Looking at the study overall: Italy, Spain and the United States were the sources of the convalescent and acute COVID-19 samples. T cells, B-cell-depleted T cells, or PBMCs supplied cDNA or gDNA.

Living in 20 to 30 US areas, the participants were between about 18 and 95 years of age. In Cohort 3, a recovered donor had either two negative PCRs, clearance, or symptom resolution. The clonotype originates from a woman aged 60-75 years who had recovered from COVID-19. The J gene is TRBJ1-1, the V gene TRBV27; TRBD1 aligns across 9 bases. Sequenced material: PBMCs or T cells enriched from blood (not recorded which). In DNA, the CDR3 is TGTGCCAGCAGGAACAGGGGGCGGACTGAAGCTTTCTTT. It yields the protein CASRNRGRTEAFF.